These T cell receptor beta chains were read from a single sample in a study of T cell responses to AZD1222 COVID-19 vaccine. Sequencing used immunoSEQ multiplex PCR; TCRdb keeps in-frame clones, though not all of them. The table has roughly 180,000 clones, 94% seen once. The sample consisted of peripheral blood, taken on day 0 of AZD1222 vaccination. The receptor set was obtained from an adult in good health. Both conserved end residues are part of each CDR3. A D gene is named only where the DNA matches it firmly. A clone size is listed for some rows: how often the clone was seen (once, few, many), or a class if it is expanded.

size	J	D	V	CDR3	DNA
once	TRBJ1-6	-	TRBV7-3	CASSLDPNNSPLHF	TGTGCCAGCAGCTTAGACCCGAATAATTCACCCCTCCACTTT
-	TRBJ2-2	-	TRBV11-3	CASSQGPNTGELFF	TGTGCCAGCAGCCAAGGTCCTAACACCGGGGAGCTGTTTTTT
-	TRBJ1-2	-	TRBV20-1	CSASFYGYTF	TGCAGTGCTAGCTTTTATGGCTACACCTTC
once	TRBJ1-1	-	TRBV5-1	CASSLLGGNTEAFF	TGCGCCAGCAGCTTGCTGGGGGGGAACACTGAAGCTTTCTTT
-	TRBJ2-1	-	TRBV6-2/TRBV6-3	CASSWGQGEANEQFF	TGTGCCAGCAGCTGGGGGCAGGGGGAGGCCAATGAGCAGTTCTTC
-	TRBJ1-1	TRBD1	TRBV19	CASSLRGTVAFF	TGTGCCAGTAGTCTGAGAGGGACAGTTGCTTTCTTT
-	TRBJ1-6	-	TRBV6-5	CASRGDGPGSPLHF	TGTGCCAGCAGAGGAGACGGTCCGGGGTCACCCCTCCACTTT
-	TRBJ2-3	-	TRBV5-1	CASSLSRRETDTQYF	TGCGCCAGCAGCTTGTCCCGCAGGGAAACAGATACGCAGTATTTT
-	TRBJ2-5	-	TRBV4-2	CASSQGVTGSFRETQYF	TGTGCCAGCAGCCAAGGGGTTACAGGGTCCTTCCGGGAGACCCAGTACTTC
-	TRBJ1-4	-	TRBV3-1/TRBV3-2	CASSQRGTEKLFF	TGTGCCAGCAGCCAAAGGGGAACCGAAAAACTGTTTTTT
-	TRBJ1-5	-	TRBV27	CASSFSENQPQHF	TGTGCCAGCAGTTTTTCTGAAAATCAGCCCCAGCATTTT
-	TRBJ2-6	TRBD1	TRBV5-5	CASSVRDRSTGANVLTF	TGTGCCAGCAGCGTGAGGGACAGATCAACTGGGGCCAACGTCCTGACTTTC
-	TRBJ1-1	-	TRBV19	CASSINGGAFF	TGTGCCAGTAGTATAAATGGGGGAGCTTTCTTT
-	TRBJ1-5	-	TRBV6-5	CASSWAGSNQPQHF	TGTGCCAGCAGTTGGGCAGGGAGCAATCAGCCCCAGCATTTT
-	TRBJ1-5	-	TRBV6-5	CASRRGTHNQPQHF	TGTGCCAGCAGAAGGGGGACCCATAATCAGCCCCAGCATTTT
-	TRBJ2-3	TRBD2	TRBV2	CASSLGLAGADTQYF	TGTGCCAGCAGTTTAGGACTAGCGGGAGCAGATACGCAGTATTTT
-	TRBJ2-7	-	TRBV6-5	CASSRGSYEQYF	TGTGCCAGCAGTCGGGGATCCTACGAGCAGTACTTC
-	TRBJ1-1	TRBD1	TRBV10-3	CAISESGTVNTEAFF	TGTGCCATCAGTGAGTCGGGGACAGTAAACACTGAAGCTTTCTTT
once	TRBJ2-7	-	TRBV28	CASSLAGPYEQYF	TGTGCCAGCAGTTTGGCGGGACCCTACGAGCAGTACTTC
-	TRBJ1-1	-	TRBV7-3	CASSLLVRQKNTEAFF	TGTGCCAGCAGCTTATTAGTGCGCCAGAAGAACACTGAAGCTTTCTTT
-	TRBJ1-5	TRBD1	TRBV15	CATSSQGAIQPQHF	TGTGCCACCAGCAGCCAGGGGGCTATTCAGCCCCAGCATTTT
few	TRBJ2-3	TRBD2	TRBV5-1	CASSSRTSGRDTQYF	TGCGCCAGCAGCTCAAGGACTAGCGGGAGGGATACGCAGTATTTT
-	TRBJ2-6	TRBD1	TRBV15	CATSTFPPGQLISGANVLTF	TGTGCCACCAGCACGTTCCCCCCGGGACAGTTAATCTCTGGGGCCAACGTCCTGACTTTC
-	TRBJ2-5	-	TRBV29-1	CSVEGLEQETQYF	TGCAGCGTTGAAGGACTGGAACAAGAGACCCAGTACTTC
once	TRBJ1-3	-	TRBV5-1	CASSLVGELSGNTIYF	TGCGCCAGCAGCTTGGTGGGGGAACTCTCAGGAAACACCATATATTTT
-	TRBJ1-1	TRBD1	TRBV10-1	CASSSGTGWTEAFF	TGCGCCAGCAGTTCCGGGACAGGGTGGACTGAAGCTTTCTTT
-	TRBJ2-3	-	TRBV19	CASSIELASGVDTQYF	TGTGCCAGTAGTATAGAGCTAGCTTCAGGGGTGGATACGCAGTATTTT
-	TRBJ2-1	-	TRBV12-3/TRBV12-4	CASTPDYEQFF	TGTGCCAGCACCCCTGACTATGAGCAGTTCTTC
-	TRBJ2-1	TRBD2	TRBV24-1	CATSDTTGTSGVSNEQFF	TGTGCCACCAGTGACACTACCGGGACTAGCGGAGTCTCGAATGAGCAGTTCTTC
-	TRBJ1-5	-	TRBV19	CASSTQTYQPQHF	TGTGCCAGTAGTACACAGACTTATCAGCCCCAGCATTTT
-	TRBJ2-7	-	TRBV11-3	CASSPGRGLYEQYF	TGTGCCAGCAGTCCAGGAAGAGGGCTTTACGAGCAGTACTTC
-	TRBJ2-1	TRBD2	TRBV5-1	CASSMLLTGGVNEQFF	TGCGCCAGCAGCATGCTTCTAACGGGAGGAGTCAATGAGCAGTTCTTC
-	TRBJ2-7	-	TRBV4-1	CASSQDNVGEQYF	TGCGCCAGCAGCCAGGACAACGTGGGCGAGCAGTACTTC
-	TRBJ2-5	-	TRBV2	CASRDRRSQETQYF	TGTGCCAGCAGGGATAGACGGTCCCAAGAGACCCAGTACTTC
-	TRBJ1-6	-	TRBV9	CASSVGTPAGGSPLHF	TGTGCCAGCAGCGTCGGGACCCCAGCCGGGGGTTCACCCCTCCACTTT
-	TRBJ1-4	-	TRBV5-1	CASSQGGGTNEKLFF	TGCGCCAGCAGCCAAGGGGGGGGAACTAATGAAAAACTGTTTTTT
-	TRBJ1-2	-	TRBV6-5	CASSYSGREGKGYTF	TGTGCCAGCAGTTACTCGGGGCGGGAGGGTAAAGGCTACACCTTC
once	TRBJ1-2	-	TRBV6-4	CASSDSIGRSDGYTF	TGTGCCAGCAGTGACTCGATCGGGCGATCCGACGGCTACACCTTC
-	TRBJ2-1	-	TRBV18	CASSRSGGDEQFF	TGTGCCAGCTCACGGTCTGGGGGTGATGAGCAGTTCTTC
-	TRBJ2-3	-	TRBV9	CASSVVGLEQDTQYF	TGTGCCAGCAGCGTAGTTGGGCTAGAGCAGGATACGCAGTATTTT
-	TRBJ2-3	TRBD2	TRBV29-1	CSVEKGTSGTTDTQYF	TGCAGCGTTGAAAAGGGGACTAGCGGAACCACAGATACGCAGTATTTT
-	TRBJ2-7	TRBD1	TRBV28	CASSIGLTGQPTYEQYF	TGTGCCAGCAGTATAGGCTTGACGGGACAGCCGACCTACGAGCAGTACTTC
-	TRBJ2-5	-	TRBV5-4	CASSYIHGQGETQYF	TGTGCCAGCAGTTATATTCACGGCCAAGGAGAGACCCAGTACTTC
-	TRBJ1-5	-	TRBV15	CATSSNPQGKRGYQPQHF	TGTGCCACCAGCAGCAACCCCCAGGGGAAGAGGGGGTATCAGCCCCAGCATTTT
-	TRBJ1-2	-	TRBV7-8	CASSPGPNYGYTF	TGTGCCAGCAGCCCAGGCCCCAACTATGGCTACACCTTC